The clone carrying this T cell receptor (beta chain) occurred once. The data were obtained in a study of blood T cell repertoires in COVID-19. Study processing details: Amplifying reference gene primers gave estimates of nucleated cell counts. The protocol was immunoSEQ multiplex PCR, while the TCRdb copy is restricted to in-frame clones and leaves out a portion. D and trimming come from the DNA, and the V and J calls and clone size come from that table. The table records some 180,000 clones, approximately 85% of them present only once. Input material: peripheral blood. This receptor was taken from an older woman with acute or convalescent COVID-19.

The CDR3 region has the DNA TGCGCCAGCAGCTTCCGGGATGCCTACAATGAGCAGTTCTTC. This translates into CASSFRDAYNEQFF. The chain is built from TRBV5-1 and TRBJ2-1; the D gene is possibly TRBD2 (5 bases). V gave up 2 bases and J gave up 2 bases, with 8 bases separating them. CDR3 length: 14 amino acids. CDR1 SGHRS and CDR2 YFSETQ come from the germline V gene. The complete variable domain, with remaining parts taken from reference TRBV5-1 and TRBJ2-1, reads KAGVTQTPRYLIKTRGQQVTLSCSPISGHRSVSWYQQTPGQGLQFLFEYFSETQRNKGNFPGRFSGRQFSNSRSEMNVSTLELGDSALYLCASSFRDAYNEQFFGPGTRLTVL.